The present T cell receptor (beta chain) was sequenced within a study of cytomegalovirus exposure and HLA in healthy donors. Researchers ran the PCR with 60 Vbeta and 13 Jbeta primers. Here immunoSEQ multiplex PCR was the method, and the copy in TCRdb shows in-frame clones only, minus some. Of 120,000 or so clones listed, more than 65% were seen once; the top ten hold about 6%. This CDR3 region has 14 residues. CDR1 and CDR2 from the germline V gene are MNHNS and SASEGT. V was pared by 5 bases and J by 12 bases, with 5 bases of the junction left unmatched. Sequencing was done on a sample of PBMCs. The source of this sequence is a man younger than 35 in good health and CMV-seropositive. The V and J genes are TRBV6-1 and TRBJ1-6; 12 nucleotides agree with TRBD1. The CDR3 reads CASSRDRGRGPLHF. The CDR3 DNA follows: TGTGCCAGCAGTCGGGACAGGGGGCGTGGACCCCTCCACTTT.